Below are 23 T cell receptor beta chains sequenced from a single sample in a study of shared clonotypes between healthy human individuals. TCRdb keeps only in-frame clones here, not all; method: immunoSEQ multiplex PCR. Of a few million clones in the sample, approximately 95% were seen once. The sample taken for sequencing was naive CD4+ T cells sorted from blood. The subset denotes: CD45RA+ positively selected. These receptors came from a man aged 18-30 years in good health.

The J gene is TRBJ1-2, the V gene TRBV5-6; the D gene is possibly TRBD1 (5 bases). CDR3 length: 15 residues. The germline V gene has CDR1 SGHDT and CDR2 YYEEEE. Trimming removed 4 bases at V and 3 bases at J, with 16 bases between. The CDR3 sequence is CASSRAGTPHYGYTF. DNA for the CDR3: TGTGCCAGCAGCCGAGCCGGGACTCCACACTATGGCTACACCTTC.

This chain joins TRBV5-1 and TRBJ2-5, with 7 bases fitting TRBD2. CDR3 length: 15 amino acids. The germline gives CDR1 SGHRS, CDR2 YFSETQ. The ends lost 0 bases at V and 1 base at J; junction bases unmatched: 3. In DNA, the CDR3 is TGCGCCAGCAGCTTGGAAGCGGGGTCCCAAGAGACCCAGTACTTC. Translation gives CASSLEAGSQETQYF.

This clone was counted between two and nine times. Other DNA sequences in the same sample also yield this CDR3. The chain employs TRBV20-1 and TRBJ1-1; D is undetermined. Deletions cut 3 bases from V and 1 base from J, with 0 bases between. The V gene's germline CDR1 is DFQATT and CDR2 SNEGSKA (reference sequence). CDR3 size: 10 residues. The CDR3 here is CSARNTEAFF. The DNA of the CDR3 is TGCAGTGCTAGGAACACTGAAGCTTTCTTT.

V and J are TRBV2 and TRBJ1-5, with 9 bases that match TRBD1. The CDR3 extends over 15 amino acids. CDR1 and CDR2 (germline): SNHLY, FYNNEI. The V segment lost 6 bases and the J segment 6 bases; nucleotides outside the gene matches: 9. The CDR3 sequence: CASRGDRDASQPQHF. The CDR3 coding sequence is TGTGCCAGCAGGGGGGACAGGGACGCGAGTCAGCCCCAGCATTTT. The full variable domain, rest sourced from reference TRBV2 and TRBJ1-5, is EPEVTQTPSHQVTQMGQEVILRCVPISNHLYFYWYRQILGQKVEFLVSFYNNEISEKSEIFDDQFSVERPDGSNFTLKIRSTKLEDSAMYFCASRGDRDASQPQHFGDGTRLSIL.

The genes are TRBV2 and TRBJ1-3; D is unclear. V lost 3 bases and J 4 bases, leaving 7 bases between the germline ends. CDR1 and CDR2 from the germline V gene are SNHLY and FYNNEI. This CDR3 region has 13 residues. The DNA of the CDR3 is TGTGCCAGCAGTGATCCCAGCGGAAACACCATATATTTT. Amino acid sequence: CASSDPSGNTIYF. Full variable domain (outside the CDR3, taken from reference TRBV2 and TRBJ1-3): EPEVTQTPSHQVTQMGQEVILRCVPISNHLYFYWYRQILGQKVEFLVSFYNNEISEKSEIFDDQFSVERPDGSNFTLKIRSTKLEDSAMYFCASSDPSGNTIYFGEGSWLTVV.

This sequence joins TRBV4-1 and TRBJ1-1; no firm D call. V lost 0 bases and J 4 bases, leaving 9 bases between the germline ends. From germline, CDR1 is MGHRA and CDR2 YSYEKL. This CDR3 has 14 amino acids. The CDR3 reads CASSQDSVRTEAFF. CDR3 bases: TGCGCCAGCAGCCAAGATTCCGTGCGCACTGAAGCTTTCTTT.

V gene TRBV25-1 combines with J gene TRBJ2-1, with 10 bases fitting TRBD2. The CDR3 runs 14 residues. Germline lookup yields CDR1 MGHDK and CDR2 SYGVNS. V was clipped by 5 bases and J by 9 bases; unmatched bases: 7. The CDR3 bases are TGTGCCAGCAGTCAAGCGGGAGGGCAGGGTGAGCAGTTCTTC. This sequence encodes CASSQAGGQGEQFF.

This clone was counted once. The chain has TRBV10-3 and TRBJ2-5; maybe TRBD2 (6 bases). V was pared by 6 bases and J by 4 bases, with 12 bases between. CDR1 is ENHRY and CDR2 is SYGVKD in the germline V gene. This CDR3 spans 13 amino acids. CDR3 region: CAISRLDVETQYF. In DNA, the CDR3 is TGTGCCATCAGCCGACTAGATGTAGAGACCCAGTACTTC.

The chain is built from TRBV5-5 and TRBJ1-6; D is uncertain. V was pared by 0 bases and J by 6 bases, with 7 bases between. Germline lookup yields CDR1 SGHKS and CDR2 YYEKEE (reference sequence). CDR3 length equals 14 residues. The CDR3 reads CASSLGLLNSPLHF. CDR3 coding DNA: TGTGCCAGCAGCTTGGGACTGCTTAATTCACCCCTCCACTTT.

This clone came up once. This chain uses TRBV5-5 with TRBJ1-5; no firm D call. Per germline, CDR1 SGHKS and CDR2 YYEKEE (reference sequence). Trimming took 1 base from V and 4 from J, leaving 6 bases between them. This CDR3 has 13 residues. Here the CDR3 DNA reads TGTGCCAGCAGCTTGCTTTGGAATCAGCCCCAGCATTTT. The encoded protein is CASSLLWNQPQHF.

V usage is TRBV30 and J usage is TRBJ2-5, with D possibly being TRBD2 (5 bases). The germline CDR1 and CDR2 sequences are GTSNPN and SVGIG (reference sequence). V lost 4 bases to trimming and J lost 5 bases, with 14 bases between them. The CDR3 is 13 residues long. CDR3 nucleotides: TGTGCCTGGACTACTAGGGTTCGGGAGACCCAGTACTTC. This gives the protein CAWTTRVRETQYF.

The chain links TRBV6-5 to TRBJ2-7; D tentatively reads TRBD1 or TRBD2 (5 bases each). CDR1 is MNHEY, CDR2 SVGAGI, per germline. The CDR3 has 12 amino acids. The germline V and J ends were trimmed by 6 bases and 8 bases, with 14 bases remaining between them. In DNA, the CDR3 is TGTGCCAGCAGCCAGATAGGGGAGAAGCAGTACTTC. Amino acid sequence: CASSQIGEKQYF.

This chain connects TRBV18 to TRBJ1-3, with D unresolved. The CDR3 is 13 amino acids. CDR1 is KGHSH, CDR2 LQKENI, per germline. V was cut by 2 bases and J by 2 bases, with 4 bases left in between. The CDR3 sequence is CASSPIPGNTIYF. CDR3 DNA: TGTGCCAGCTCACCAATCCCTGGAAACACCATATATTTT.

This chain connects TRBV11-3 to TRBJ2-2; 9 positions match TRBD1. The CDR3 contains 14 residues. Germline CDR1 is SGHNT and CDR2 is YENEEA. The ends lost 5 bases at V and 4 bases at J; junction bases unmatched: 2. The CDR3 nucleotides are TGTGCCAGCAGCCCGGACAGGGGCACCGGGGAGCTGTTTTTT. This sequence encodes CASSPDRGTGELFF.

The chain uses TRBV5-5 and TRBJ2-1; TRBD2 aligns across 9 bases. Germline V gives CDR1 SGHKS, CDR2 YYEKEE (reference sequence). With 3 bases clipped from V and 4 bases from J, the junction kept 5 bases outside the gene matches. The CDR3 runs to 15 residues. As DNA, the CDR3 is TGTGCCAGCAGCTCTAGCGGGATGGGTTACAATGAGCAGTTCTTC. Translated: CASSSSGMGYNEQFF.

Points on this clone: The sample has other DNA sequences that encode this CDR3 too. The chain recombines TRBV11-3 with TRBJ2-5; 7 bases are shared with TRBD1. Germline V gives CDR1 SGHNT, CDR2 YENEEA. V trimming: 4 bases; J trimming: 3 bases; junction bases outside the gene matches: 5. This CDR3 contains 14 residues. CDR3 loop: CASSSPGQKETQYF. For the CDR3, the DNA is TGTGCCAGCAGCTCCCCGGGACAGAAAGAGACCCAGTACTTC. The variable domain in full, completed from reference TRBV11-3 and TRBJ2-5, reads EAGVVQSPRYKIIEKKQPVAFWCNPISGHNTLYWYLQNLGQGPELLIRYENEEAVDDSQLPKDRFSAERLKGVDSTLKIQPAELGDSAVYLCASSSPGQKETQYFGPGTRLLVL.

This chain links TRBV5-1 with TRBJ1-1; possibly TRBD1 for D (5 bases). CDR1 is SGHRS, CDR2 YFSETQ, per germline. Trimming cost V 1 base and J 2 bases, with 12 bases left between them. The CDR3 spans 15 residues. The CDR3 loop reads CASSLFGAYNTEAFF. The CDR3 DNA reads TGCGCCAGCAGCTTGTTCGGGGCCTACAACACTGAAGCTTTCTTT.

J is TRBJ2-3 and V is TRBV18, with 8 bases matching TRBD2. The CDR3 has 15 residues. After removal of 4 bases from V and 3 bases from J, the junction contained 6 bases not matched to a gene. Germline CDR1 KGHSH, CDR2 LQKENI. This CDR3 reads CASSLIGRATDTQYF. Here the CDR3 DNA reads TGTGCCAGCTCACTAATCGGGAGGGCGACAGATACGCAGTATTTT.

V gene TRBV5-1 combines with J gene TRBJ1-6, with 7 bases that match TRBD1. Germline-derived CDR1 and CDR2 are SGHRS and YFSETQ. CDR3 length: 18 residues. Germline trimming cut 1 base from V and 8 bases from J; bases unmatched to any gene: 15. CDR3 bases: TGCGCCAGCAGCTTGAAGTCAGGGGGGGACCGAGGGTATTCACCCCTCCACTTT. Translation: CASSLKSGGDRGYSPLHF. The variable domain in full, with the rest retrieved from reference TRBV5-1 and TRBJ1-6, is KAGVTQTPRYLIKTRGQQVTLSCSPISGHRSVSWYQQTPGQGLQFLFEYFSETQRNKGNFPGRFSGRQFSNSRSEMNVSTLELGDSALYLCASSLKSGGDRGYSPLHFGNGTRLTVT.

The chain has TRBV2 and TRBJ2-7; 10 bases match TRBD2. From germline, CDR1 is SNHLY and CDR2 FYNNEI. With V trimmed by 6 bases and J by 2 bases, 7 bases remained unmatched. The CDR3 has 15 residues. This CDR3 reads CASRAPGLATYEQYF. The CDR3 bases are TGTGCCAGCAGGGCCCCGGGACTAGCGACCTACGAGCAGTACTTC.

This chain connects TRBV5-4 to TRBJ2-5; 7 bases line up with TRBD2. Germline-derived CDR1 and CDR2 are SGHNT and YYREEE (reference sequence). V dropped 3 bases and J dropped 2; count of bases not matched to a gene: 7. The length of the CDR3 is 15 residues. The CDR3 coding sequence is TGTGCCAGCAGCTCCCCCCTGGGGGGGCAAGAGACCCAGTACTTC. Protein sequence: CASSSPLGGQETQYF.

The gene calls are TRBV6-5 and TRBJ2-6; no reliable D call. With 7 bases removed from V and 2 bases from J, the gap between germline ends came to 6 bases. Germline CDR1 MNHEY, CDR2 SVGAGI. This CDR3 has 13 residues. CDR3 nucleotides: TGTGCCAGCAAAATCCCTGGGGCCAACGTCCTGACTTTC. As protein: CASKIPGANVLTF.

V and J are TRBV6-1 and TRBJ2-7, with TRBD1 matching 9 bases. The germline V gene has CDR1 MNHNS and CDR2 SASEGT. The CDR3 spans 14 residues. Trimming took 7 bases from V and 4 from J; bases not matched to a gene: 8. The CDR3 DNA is TGTGCCAGCACCGGGACAGGGAAAGGATACGAGCAGTACTTC. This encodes CASTGTGKGYEQYF.